The T cell receptor beta chain under discussion was sequenced for a study of identical twins. V shed 4 bases and J 4 bases; nucleotides not matched to a gene: 5. CDR1 LGHDT and CDR2 YNNKEL come from the germline V gene (reference sequence). This CDR3 is built from 15 residues. TCRdb called the 5' RACE reads again in MiXCR, with one record for every CDR3 protein. The sample comprises around 370,000 distinct CDR3 sequences, roughly 9% of which are singletons, and roughly 8.9% rests with the top ten. Many counts were recorded for this clonotype. The sequenced sample consisted of naive T cells sorted from blood. The rearrangement links TRBV3-1 to TRBJ1-3; 9 bases map to TRBD1. The source of this sequence is a woman between 50 and 59 years old in good health. The chain's CDR3 is CASSRRQGDGNTIYF. For the CDR3, the DNA is TGTGCCAGCAGCCGGAGACAGGGGGACGGAAACACCATATATTTT. Based on the CDR3 plus reference TRBV3-1 and TRBJ1-3, the full variable domain is DTAVSQTPKYLVTQMGNDKSIKCEQNLGHDTMYWYKQDSKKFLKIMFSYNNKELIINETVPNRFSPKSPDKAHLNLHINSLELGDSAVYFCASSRRQGDGNTIYFGEGSWLTVV.